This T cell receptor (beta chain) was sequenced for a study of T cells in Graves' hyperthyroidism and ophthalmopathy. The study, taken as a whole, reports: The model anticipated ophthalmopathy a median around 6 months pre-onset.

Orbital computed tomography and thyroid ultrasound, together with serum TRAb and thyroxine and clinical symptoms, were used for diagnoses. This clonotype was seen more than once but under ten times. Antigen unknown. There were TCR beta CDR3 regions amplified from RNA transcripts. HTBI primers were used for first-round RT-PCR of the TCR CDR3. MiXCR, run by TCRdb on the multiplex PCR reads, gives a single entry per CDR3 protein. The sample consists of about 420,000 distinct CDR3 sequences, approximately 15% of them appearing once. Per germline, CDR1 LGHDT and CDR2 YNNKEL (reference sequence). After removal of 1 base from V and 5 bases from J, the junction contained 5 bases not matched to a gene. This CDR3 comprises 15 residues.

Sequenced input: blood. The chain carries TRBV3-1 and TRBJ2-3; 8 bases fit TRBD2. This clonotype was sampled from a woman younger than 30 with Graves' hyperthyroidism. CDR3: CASSQGVAGLDTQYF. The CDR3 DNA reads TGTGCCAGCAGCCAAGGGGTAGCGGGGTTAGATACGCAGTATTTT.